This record looks at one TCR beta chain sequence and its context. Germline V gene lookup returns CDR1 MDHEN and CDR2 SYDVKM. J lost 3 bases, V lost 5 bases, and 6 bases had no gene match. The CDR3 is 15 residues long. The data belong to a study of blood T cell repertoires in COVID-19. Some clones are missing from TCRdb's copy, which holds only in-frame ones; the method was immunoSEQ multiplex PCR. The sample has about 120,000 clones, approximately 89% seen once. The sequenced sample consisted of peripheral blood. The receptor's source is a woman in her 70s with COVID-19, enrolled during active disease. The V and J genes are TRBV28 and TRBJ2-2, with 7 bases lining up with TRBD1. In DNA form, the CDR3 reads TGTGCCAGCAGTCTCGGACAGGACTACACCGGGGAGCTGTTTTTT. This codes for CASSLGQDYTGELFF.